This T cell receptor beta chain appears in the sequencing data of a study of T cell responses to AZD1222 COVID-19 vaccine. Findings of the study overall: An increase in Spike-specific TCR breadth and depth was observed after two AZD1222 doses. Among those given AZD1222, only five or six were seropositive at baseline. Reportedly, close to half of spike-specific TCRs are directed against unmutated variant regions.

Trimming at V came to 0 bases and at J to 8 bases, leaving 9 bases not matched to a gene. The CDR3 sequence is 16 residues long. The germline V gene encodes CDR1 SGHKS and CDR2 YYEKEE (reference sequence). As for this clone: Its antigen remains unidentified.

This table comes from immunoSEQ multiplex PCR, and its TCRdb copy is limited to in-frame clones, with some not included. The data contain roughly 40,000 clones, around 80% of them seen just once; the ten biggest clones take up approximately 4%. The chain has TRBV5-5 and TRBJ1-4; 8 bases align to TRBD1. Sequencing was performed on peripheral blood, taken on day 0 of AZD1222 vaccination. The TCR comes from an adult in good health. The CDR3 spells CASSLAGQADKEKLFF. The DNA of the CDR3 is TGTGCCAGCAGCTTGGCGGGACAGGCAGACAAGGAAAAACTGTTTTTT.